This T cell receptor beta chain is from a study of type 1 regulatory T cells. Study-level information: T-allo10 is an in vitro-generated, Tr1-enriched CD4 T cell product specific for alloantigen.

This clonotype has only a few counts. TCRdb independently ran MiXCR on the reads; one entry per CDR3 protein. Here the sample spans approximately 100,000 distinct CDR3 sequences, around 30% being singletons. The CDR3 has 14 amino acids. Deletions cut 6 bases from V and 5 bases from J, with 17 bases between. The germline V gene has CDR1 SQVTM and CDR2 ANQGSEA. The clonotype comes from a human donor in good health. The rearrangement uses TRBV29-1 and TRBJ1-5; D not certain. Sequencing input: CD4+ T cells, either the whole sample or a sorted fraction (not recorded which). Written as DNA, the CDR3 is TGCAGCGTATGTTGGGCGGGAGTTGATCAGCCCCAGCATTTT. Encoded protein: CSVCWAGVDQPQHF.